A selection of T cell receptor beta chains follows, all from one sample in a study of CD8+ T cells in alopecia areata. Profiling relied on immunoSEQ multiplex PCR, and the TCRdb table lists in-frame clones only, not all of them. The data contain roughly 150,000 clones, around 58% of them singletons. The sequencing here drew on CD4+ T cells sorted from blood, taken at week 0. These receptors all come from a human donor with alopecia areata. Both conserved end residues are part of each CDR3. Only some rows state a clone size, as once, few, many or a class for expanded clones.

TRBV6-5	TRBJ1-2	NA	CASSRDPSYGYTF
TRBV20-1	TRBJ1-4	few	CSARQNEKLFF
TRBV18	TRBJ2-1	NA	CASSPPTGTGSYNEQFF
TRBV29-1	TRBJ2-5	few	CSVRQNQETQYF
TRBV7-2	TRBJ2-5	NA	CASSPQLLDRQTQYF
TRBV7-2	TRBJ2-7	NA	CASSFRTSEHYEQYF
TRBV30	TRBJ1-1	few	CAWSGNRATEAFF
TRBV7-9	TRBJ2-5	NA	CASSPQRYQETQYF
TRBV7-2	TRBJ2-5	NA	CASSLVEGPRKTQYF
TRBV5-6	TRBJ1-3	NA	CASSFRQGSGNTIYF
TRBV6-1	TRBJ1-5	few	CASSVGTGGTSNQPQHF
TRBV7-8	TRBJ2-5	NA	CASSMRGAGETQYF
TRBV7-8	TRBJ1-2	once	CASSVRVPRDGYTF
TRBV5-1	TRBJ2-5	NA	CASSYGTGYQETQYF
TRBV7-9	TRBJ2-5	few	CASSLAGYETQYF
TRBV5-1	TRBJ1-1	NA	CASSLAGSSNTEAFF
TRBV7-9	TRBJ2-2	once	CASSRGQALNTGELFF
TRBV27	TRBJ1-1	once	CASSLTNRPLNTEAFF
TRBV15	TRBJ2-3	few	CATSRSSREITDTQYF
TRBV27	TRBJ2-7	NA	CASSLQLSSYEQYF